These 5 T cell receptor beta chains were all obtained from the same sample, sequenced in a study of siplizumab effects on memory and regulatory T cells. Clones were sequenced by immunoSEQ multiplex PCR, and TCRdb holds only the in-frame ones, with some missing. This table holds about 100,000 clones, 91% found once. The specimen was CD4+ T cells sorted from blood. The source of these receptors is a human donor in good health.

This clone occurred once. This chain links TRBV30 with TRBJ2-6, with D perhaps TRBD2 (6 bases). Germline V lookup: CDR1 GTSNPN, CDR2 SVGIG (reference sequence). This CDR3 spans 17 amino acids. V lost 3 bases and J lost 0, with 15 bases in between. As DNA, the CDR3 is TGTGCCTGGAGAAGTGGGGGGTCTCACTCTGGGGCCAACGTCCTGACTTTC. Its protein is CAWRSGGSHSGANVLTF.

The CDR3 sequence is CASSLEAAGSYSYNSPLHF. Written as DNA, the CDR3 is TGTGCCAGCAGCTTAGAGGCTGCAGGCAGCTACTCCTATAATTCACCCCTCCACTTT. V is TRBV7-2 and J is TRBJ1-6, with no clear D. Deletions cut 1 base from V and 0 bases from J, with 16 bases between. The CDR3 is 19 residues long. The germline CDR1 and CDR2 sequences are SGHTA and FQGNSA.

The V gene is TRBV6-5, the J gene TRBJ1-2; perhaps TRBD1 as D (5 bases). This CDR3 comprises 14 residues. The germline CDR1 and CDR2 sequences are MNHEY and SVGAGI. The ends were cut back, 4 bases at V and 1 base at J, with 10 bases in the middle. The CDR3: CASSWDGNNYGYTF. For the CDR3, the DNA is TGTGCCAGCAGTTGGGACGGCAATAACTATGGCTACACCTTC.

The CDR3 DNA reads as TGTGCCAGCAAACCGGGACAGCTCATGAACACTGAAGCTTTCTTT. Protein sequence: CASKPGQLMNTEAFF. The V gene is TRBV2, the J gene TRBJ1-1, with 7 bases identical to TRBD1. The length of the CDR3 is 15 residues. The ends lost 7 bases at V and 0 bases at J; junction bases unmatched: 8. Per germline, CDR1 SNHLY and CDR2 FYNNEI.

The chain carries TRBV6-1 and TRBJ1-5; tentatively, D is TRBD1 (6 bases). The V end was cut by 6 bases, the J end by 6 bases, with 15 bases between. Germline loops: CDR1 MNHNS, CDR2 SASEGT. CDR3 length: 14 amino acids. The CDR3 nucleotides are TGTGCCAGCAGAAGTGGGGGGCAAGGTCAGCCCCAGCATTTT. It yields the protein CASRSGGQGQPQHF.